This T cell receptor beta chain came from a study of shared clonotypes between healthy human individuals. Study-level results: Represented diversity (both genetic and exposure-history) was limited by the small number of donors.

Germline CDR1 reads SGHRS; CDR2 reads YFSETQ. V lost 1 base, J lost 0 bases, and 14 bases lay in between. The CDR3 runs 16 residues. Measured with immunoSEQ multiplex PCR; TCRdb has only the in-frame clones, and not every one. In the table there are 520,000 or so clones, about four fifths of which are singletons. About this clone: Its antigen remains unknown.

The sequenced sample consisted of PBMCs. This chain uses TRBV5-1 with TRBJ2-7; TRBD2 is a possible D gene (6 bases). This TCR derives from a woman between 35 and 50 years old in good health. Some clones in this sample may be carry-over from other donors' samples. The CDR3 bases are TGCGCCAGCAGCTTGCAAGGAGGGGCGGCCTCCTACGAGCAGTACTTC. Translated: CASSLQGGAASYEQYF.